This is a list of T cell receptor beta chains from one sample in a study of beta chain features in type 1 diabetes. Measured with immunoSEQ multiplex PCR; TCRdb has only the in-frame clones, and not every one. The sample has hundreds of thousands of clones, over 11% seen once; the top ten hold roughly 0.04%. The sequenced sample consisted of naive CD4+ T cells from blood. The receptors stem from a young man with type 1 diabetes. Both conserved end residues are part of each CDR3. D genes are given only for firm matches. A row's size may be missing; if present it is once, few, many or a size class.

v_gene: TRBV18; abundance: few; j_gene: TRBJ2-1; d_gene: TRBD2; CDR3aa: CASSPPTSGSYNEQFF; CDR3nt: TGTGCCAGCTCACCACCCACTAGCGGGAGCTACAATGAGCAGTTCTTC
v_gene: TRBV19; abundance: few; j_gene: TRBJ2-1; d_gene: NA; CDR3aa: CASSMDGRMYNEQFF; CDR3nt: TGTGCCAGTAGTATGGATGGCAGGATGTACAATGAGCAGTTCTTC
v_gene: TRBV6-5; abundance: few; j_gene: TRBJ2-5; d_gene: TRBD2; CDR3aa: CASRSGGAGETQYF; CDR3nt: TGTGCCAGCAGGAGCGGGGGGGCCGGAGAGACCCAGTACTTC
v_gene: TRBV7-9; abundance: few; j_gene: TRBJ1-5; d_gene: TRBD1; CDR3aa: CASSLALAGQGNQPQHF; CDR3nt: TGTGCCAGCAGCTTAGCGTTAGCGGGACAGGGGAATCAGCCCCAGCATTTT
v_gene: TRBV10-3; abundance: few; j_gene: TRBJ2-6; d_gene: TRBD1; CDR3aa: CAIRDGQGSSGANVLTF; CDR3nt: TGTGCCATCAGGGATGGACAGGGCAGCTCTGGGGCCAACGTCCTGACTTTC
v_gene: TRBV6-5; abundance: NA; j_gene: TRBJ2-7; d_gene: NA; CDR3aa: CASSYSNPGDYEQYF; CDR3nt: TGTGCCAGCAGTTACTCGAATCCCGGAGACTACGAGCAGTACTTC
v_gene: TRBV19; abundance: few; j_gene: TRBJ2-4; d_gene: NA; CDR3aa: CASHPRITQAKNIQYF; CDR3nt: TGTGCCAGTCATCCCAGGATAACGCAAGCCAAAAACATTCAGTACTTC
v_gene: TRBV5-1; abundance: NA; j_gene: TRBJ1-2; d_gene: NA; CDR3aa: CASSLGDVGYGYTF; CDR3nt: TGCGCCAGCAGCTTGGGGGACGTAGGCTATGGCTACACCTTC
v_gene: TRBV2; abundance: few; j_gene: TRBJ1-5; d_gene: NA; CDR3aa: CASSEGGPSNQPQHF; CDR3nt: TGTGCCAGCAGTGAGGGCGGACCGAGCAATCAGCCCCAGCATTTT
v_gene: TRBV2; abundance: few; j_gene: TRBJ2-4; d_gene: TRBD2; CDR3aa: CASTLGLAGVGDIQYF; CDR3nt: TGTGCCAGCACCCTTGGGCTAGCGGGAGTAGGAGACATTCAGTACTTC
v_gene: TRBV4-1; abundance: once; j_gene: TRBJ1-2; d_gene: NA; CDR3aa: CASSQDPVNYGYTF; CDR3nt: TGCGCCAGCAGCCAAGACCCCGTTAACTATGGCTACACCTTC
v_gene: TRBV7-9; abundance: few; j_gene: TRBJ1-1; d_gene: TRBD1; CDR3aa: CASSLQGVSEAFF; CDR3nt: TGTGCCAGCAGCTTACAGGGGGTGTCTGAAGCTTTCTTT
v_gene: TRBV5-6; abundance: NA; j_gene: TRBJ1-2; d_gene: NA; CDR3aa: CASSRKEGLFRGYTF; CDR3nt: TGTGCCAGCAGTAGAAAGGAAGGGCTATTCCGTGGCTACACCTTC
v_gene: TRBV6-1; abundance: NA; j_gene: TRBJ1-2; d_gene: TRBD1; CDR3aa: CASSETGDGYTF; CDR3nt: TGTGCCAGCAGTGAAACAGGGGACGGCTACACCTTC
v_gene: TRBV20-1; abundance: NA; j_gene: TRBJ2-5; d_gene: NA; CDR3aa: CSGYGETQYF; CDR3nt: TGCAGCGGCTATGGAGAGACCCAGTACTTC
v_gene: TRBV7-2; abundance: NA; j_gene: TRBJ2-3; d_gene: TRBD1; CDR3aa: CASSRQGAADTQYF; CDR3nt: TGTGCCAGCAGCCGACAGGGGGCAGCAGATACGCAGTATTTT
v_gene: TRBV6-1; abundance: few; j_gene: TRBJ2-7; d_gene: TRBD1; CDR3aa: CASMGQHTYEQYF; CDR3nt: TGTGCCAGCATGGGACAGCATACCTACGAGCAGTACTTC
v_gene: TRBV29-1; abundance: NA; j_gene: TRBJ2-3; d_gene: NA; CDR3aa: CSVEGGGQGGLDTQYF; CDR3nt: TGCAGCGTTGAGGGCGGGGGCCAGGGTGGGCTGGATACGCAGTATTTT
v_gene: TRBV29-1; abundance: NA; j_gene: TRBJ2-7; d_gene: NA; CDR3aa: CSARGAGTGTTYEQYF; CDR3nt: TGCAGCGCCCGGGGGGCCGGGACAGGCACTACCTACGAGCAGTACTTC
v_gene: TRBV6-5; abundance: NA; j_gene: TRBJ1-5; d_gene: NA; CDR3aa: CASSPRGSPNQPQHF; CDR3nt: TGTGCCAGCAGTCCTAGGGGGTCTCCCAATCAGCCCCAGCATTTT
v_gene: TRBV19; abundance: few; j_gene: TRBJ2-7; d_gene: NA; CDR3aa: CASSIRNEQYF; CDR3nt: TGTGCCAGTAGTATCCGAAACGAACAGTACTTC
v_gene: TRBV9; abundance: few; j_gene: TRBJ2-1; d_gene: TRBD1; CDR3aa: CASSVGGTVYNEQFF; CDR3nt: TGTGCCAGCAGCGTAGGAGGGACAGTGTACAATGAGCAGTTCTTC
v_gene: TRBV4-1; abundance: few; j_gene: TRBJ2-2; d_gene: NA; CDR3aa: CASSQAAATRWAGELFF; CDR3nt: TGCGCCAGCAGCCAAGCGGCAGCCACTCGTTGGGCCGGGGAGCTGTTTTTT
v_gene: TRBV5-1; abundance: NA; j_gene: TRBJ2-2; d_gene: TRBD2; CDR3aa: CASSRLAESNTGELFF; CDR3nt: TGCGCCAGCAGTAGACTAGCGGAGTCGAACACCGGGGAGCTGTTTTTT
v_gene: TRBV30; abundance: NA; j_gene: TRBJ1-3; d_gene: NA; CDR3aa: CAWSVGTTSGNTIYF; CDR3nt: TGTGCCTGGAGTGTGGGAACCACCTCTGGAAACACCATATATTTT
v_gene: TRBV9; abundance: NA; j_gene: TRBJ2-5; d_gene: TRBD1; CDR3aa: CASSLGTAQETQYF; CDR3nt: TGTGCCAGCAGCCTAGGGACAGCTCAAGAGACCCAGTACTTC
v_gene: TRBV19; abundance: NA; j_gene: TRBJ2-7; d_gene: NA; CDR3aa: CASSTALDWGQYF; CDR3nt: TGTGCCAGTAGTACCGCGCTGGACTGGGGGCAGTACTTC
v_gene: TRBV25-1; abundance: few; j_gene: TRBJ2-7; d_gene: NA; CDR3aa: CASSENRRQVYEQYF; CDR3nt: TGTGCCAGCAGTGAAAATAGGCGGCAGGTCTACGAGCAGTACTTC
v_gene: TRBV6-6; abundance: few; j_gene: TRBJ1-5; d_gene: NA; CDR3aa: CASSSLGQPQHF; CDR3nt: TGTGCCAGCAGCTCCCTCGGGCAGCCCCAGCATTTT
v_gene: TRBV7-9; abundance: NA; j_gene: TRBJ2-7; d_gene: NA; CDR3aa: CASSQEIRQYF; CDR3nt: TGTGCCAGCAGCCAGGAAATTCGGCAGTACTTC
v_gene: TRBV13; abundance: few; j_gene: TRBJ2-7; d_gene: NA; CDR3aa: CASSSQPSSYEQYF; CDR3nt: TGTGCCAGCAGCTCCCAACCTAGCTCCTACGAGCAGTACTTC
v_gene: TRBV5-4; abundance: few; j_gene: TRBJ2-7; d_gene: NA; CDR3aa: CASSLDTYEQYF; CDR3nt: TGTGCCAGCAGCTTGGACACCTACGAGCAGTACTTC
v_gene: TRBV9; abundance: few; j_gene: TRBJ1-1; d_gene: NA; CDR3aa: CASSVVGELNTEAFF; CDR3nt: TGTGCCAGCAGCGTAGTTGGGGAATTGAACACTGAAGCTTTCTTT
v_gene: TRBV30; abundance: few; j_gene: TRBJ2-5; d_gene: NA; CDR3aa: CAWSIQGADAKDF; CDR3nt: TGTGCCTGGAGTATCCAAGGGGCGGACGCTAAGGACTTC
v_gene: TRBV7-2; abundance: few; j_gene: TRBJ2-3; d_gene: TRBD2; CDR3aa: CASSLDSGVATDTQYF; CDR3nt: TGTGCCAGCAGCTTAGATAGCGGGGTAGCGACAGATACGCAGTATTTT
v_gene: TRBV6-5; abundance: few; j_gene: TRBJ2-5; d_gene: NA; CDR3aa: CASSRRLAQETQYF; CDR3nt: TGTGCCAGCAGTCGCCGACTGGCCCAAGAGACCCAGTACTTC
v_gene: TRBV18; abundance: few; j_gene: TRBJ1-5; d_gene: NA; CDR3aa: CASSPGTGNNQPQHF; CDR3nt: TGTGCCAGCTCACCAGGAACGGGTAACAATCAGCCCCAGCATTTT
v_gene: TRBV2; abundance: NA; j_gene: TRBJ1-4; d_gene: TRBD1; CDR3aa: CASSSDRGKLFF; CDR3nt: TGTGCCAGCAGTAGTGACAGGGGAAAACTGTTTTTT
v_gene: TRBV5-1; abundance: NA; j_gene: TRBJ2-3; d_gene: NA; CDR3aa: CASSLGLDSFTDTQYF; CDR3nt: TGCGCCAGCAGCTTGGGGTTGGACAGCTTCACAGATACGCAGTATTTT
v_gene: TRBV5-1; abundance: few; j_gene: TRBJ2-7; d_gene: NA; CDR3aa: CASSKGAYEQYF; CDR3nt: TGCGCCAGCAGCAAGGGTGCCTACGAGCAGTACTTC
v_gene: TRBV10-3; abundance: few; j_gene: TRBJ1-5; d_gene: TRBD1; CDR3aa: CAISWTGGQPQHF; CDR3nt: TGTGCCATCAGTTGGACAGGGGGTCAGCCCCAGCATTTT
v_gene: TRBV20-1; abundance: few; j_gene: TRBJ1-2; d_gene: NA; CDR3aa: CSARQGYGYTF; CDR3nt: TGCAGTGCTAGACAGGGTTATGGCTACACCTTC
v_gene: TRBV2; abundance: NA; j_gene: TRBJ2-1; d_gene: NA; CDR3aa: CASIRPFHNEQFF; CDR3nt: TGTGCCAGCATTCGCCCCTTTCACAATGAGCAGTTCTTC
v_gene: TRBV6-5; abundance: NA; j_gene: TRBJ1-2; d_gene: TRBD1; CDR3aa: CATLIFTGTVYGYTF; CDR3nt: TGTGCCACCCTCATCTTTACCGGGACAGTCTATGGCTACACCTTC
v_gene: TRBV4-1; abundance: NA; j_gene: TRBJ2-1; d_gene: NA; CDR3aa: CASSQLPQGEQFF; CDR3nt: TGCGCCAGCAGCCAACTACCGCAGGGTGAGCAGTTCTTC
v_gene: TRBV12-2; abundance: NA; j_gene: TRBJ1-2; d_gene: NA; CDR3aa: CASRLKDPPNYGYTF; CDR3nt: TGTGCAAGTCGCTTGAAGGATCCACCTAACTATGGCTACACCTTC